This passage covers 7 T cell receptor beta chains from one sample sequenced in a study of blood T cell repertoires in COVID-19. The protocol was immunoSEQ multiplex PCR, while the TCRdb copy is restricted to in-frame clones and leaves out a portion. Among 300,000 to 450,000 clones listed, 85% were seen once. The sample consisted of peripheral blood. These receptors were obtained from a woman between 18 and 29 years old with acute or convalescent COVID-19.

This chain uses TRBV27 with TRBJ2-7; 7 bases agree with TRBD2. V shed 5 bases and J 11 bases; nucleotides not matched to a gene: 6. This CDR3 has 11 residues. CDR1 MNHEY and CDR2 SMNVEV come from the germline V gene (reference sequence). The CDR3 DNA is TGTGCCAGCAGTGTCAGCGGGATTGAGTACTTC. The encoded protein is CASSVSGIEYF.

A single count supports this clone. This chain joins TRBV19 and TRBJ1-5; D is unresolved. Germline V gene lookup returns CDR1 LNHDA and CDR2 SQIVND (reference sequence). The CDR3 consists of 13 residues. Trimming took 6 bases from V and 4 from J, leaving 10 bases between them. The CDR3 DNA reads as TGTGCCAGTAGGTTGCTAGGAAATCAGCCCCAGCATTTT. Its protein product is CASRLLGNQPQHF.

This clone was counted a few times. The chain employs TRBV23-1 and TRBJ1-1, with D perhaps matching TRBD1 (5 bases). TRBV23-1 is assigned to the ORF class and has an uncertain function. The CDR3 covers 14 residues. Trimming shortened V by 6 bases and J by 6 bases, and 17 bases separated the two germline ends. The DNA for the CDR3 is TGCGCCAGCAGCCCATCACAGGTCCACCCTGAAGCTTTCTTT. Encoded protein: CASSPSQVHPEAFF.

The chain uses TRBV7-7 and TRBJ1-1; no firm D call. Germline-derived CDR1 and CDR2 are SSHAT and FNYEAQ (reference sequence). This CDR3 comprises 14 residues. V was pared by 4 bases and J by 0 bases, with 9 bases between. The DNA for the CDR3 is TGTGCCAGCAGCTCCCTAGGCATGAACACTGAAGCTTTCTTT. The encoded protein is CASSSLGMNTEAFF.

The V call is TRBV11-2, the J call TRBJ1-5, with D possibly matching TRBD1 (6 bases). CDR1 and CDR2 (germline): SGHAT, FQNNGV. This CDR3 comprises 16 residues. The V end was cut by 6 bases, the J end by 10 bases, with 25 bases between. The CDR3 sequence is CASSLLTGHPTDPQHF. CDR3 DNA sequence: TGTGCCAGCAGTTTACTCACGGGACATCCCACGGATCCCCAGCATTTT. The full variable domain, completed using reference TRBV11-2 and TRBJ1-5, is EAGVAQSPRYKIIEKRQSVAFWCNPISGHATLYWYQQILGQGPKLLIQFQNNGVVDDSQLPKDRFSAERLKGVDSTLKIQPAKLEDSAVYLCASSLLTGHPTDPQHFGDGTRLSIL.

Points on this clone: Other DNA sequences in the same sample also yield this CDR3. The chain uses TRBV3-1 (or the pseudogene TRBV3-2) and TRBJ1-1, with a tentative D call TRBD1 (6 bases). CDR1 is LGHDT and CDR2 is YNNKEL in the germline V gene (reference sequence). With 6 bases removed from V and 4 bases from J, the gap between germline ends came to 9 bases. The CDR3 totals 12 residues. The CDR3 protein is CASSRGGTEAFF. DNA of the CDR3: TGTGCCAGCAGTCGAGGGGGCACTGAAGCTTTCTTT.

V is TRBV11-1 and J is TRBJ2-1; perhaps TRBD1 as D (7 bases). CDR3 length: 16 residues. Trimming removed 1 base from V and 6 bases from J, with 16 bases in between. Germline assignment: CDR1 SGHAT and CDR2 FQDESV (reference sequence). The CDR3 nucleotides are TGTGCCAGCAGCTTAGATGCAGGGGGGTTTGCCAATGAGCAGTTCTTC. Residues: CASSLDAGGFANEQFF.